The 27 T cell receptor beta chains reported below all come from one sample, sequenced in a study of post-analysis software for immune sequencing data. General study results and limits: Patients had higher frequencies than controls of roughly 5 TRBV segments, including TRBV5-6, TRBV5-1 and TRBV20-1.

Antigens of these TCRs are unknown. The library was made from cDNA and included unique molecular identifiers. TCRdb reprocessed the PCR reads via MiXCR and lists one record per CDR3 protein. The table lists about half a million distinct CDR3 sequences, roughly 34% of them singletons. The specimen sequenced was blood. The receptors were gathered from a girl under 18 with multiple sclerosis.

This CDR3 reads CATSRDTGLAGNEKLFF. CDR3 in DNA: TGTGCCACCAGCAGAGATACGGGCCTGGCAGGGAATGAAAAACTGTTTTTT. The chain has TRBV15 and TRBJ1-4, with a tentative D call TRBD1 (5 bases). In germline, CDR1 is LNHNV, CDR2 YYDKDF (reference sequence). V shed 0 bases and J shed 5 bases, with 16 bases lying between them. The CDR3 is made up of 17 amino acids.

The V gene is TRBV5-1, the J gene TRBJ2-5, with D maybe TRBD2 (5 bases). V dropped 4 bases and J dropped 2 bases, with 9 bases sitting between them. Looked up from germline, CDR1 is SGHRS and CDR2 is YFSETQ. The CDR3 extends over 13 amino acids. The CDR3: CASSTEGQETQYF. CDR3 coding DNA: TGCGCCAGCAGCACCGAGGGACAAGAGACCCAGTACTTC.

The chain has TRBV6-6 and TRBJ1-5; TRBD1 agrees at 8 bases. The CDR3 length is 17 residues. The J segment lost 4 bases and the V segment lost 0 bases, leaving 8 bases of the junction unmatched. Per germline, CDR1 MNHNY and CDR2 SVGAGI (reference sequence). CDR3 sequence reads: CASSYSLGRDRNQPQHF. The CDR3 DNA follows: TGTGCCAGCAGTTACTCGTTAGGCAGGGACAGGAATCAGCCCCAGCATTTT.

The V gene is TRBV11-2, the J gene TRBJ2-3; the match to TRBD2 covers 12 bases. V shed 5 bases and J 3 bases; nucleotides not matched to a gene: 12. CDR1 is SGHAT and CDR2 is FQNNGV in the germline V gene. This CDR3 has 18 residues. CDR3 nucleotides: TGTGCCAGCAGCCCTGCCCGACTAGCGGGGGAGGTAACAGATACGCAGTATTTT. This sequence encodes CASSPARLAGEVTDTQYF.

The sample holds one count of this clonotype. This chain connects TRBV6-6 to TRBJ1-4, with a tentative D call TRBD1 (5 bases). Germline V CDR1 and CDR2: MNHNY, SVGAGI (reference sequence). The length of the CDR3 is 14 residues. The V end was cut by 2 bases, the J end by 8 bases, with 12 bases between. In DNA, the CDR3 is TGTGCCAGCAGTTACAGGGCAGGGCGGGAAAAACTGTTTTTT. Its protein product is CASSYRAGREKLFF.

The chain links TRBV20-1 to TRBJ2-5; 7 positions match TRBD1. V dropped 3 bases and J dropped 5; count of bases not matched to a gene: 12. Germline V gives CDR1 DFQATT, CDR2 SNEGSKA (reference sequence). The CDR3 spans 15 residues. CDR3 amino acids: CSASHPGQVEETQYF. The CDR3 coding sequence is TGCAGTGCTAGCCACCCCGGACAGGTGGAGGAGACCCAGTACTTC.

V usage is TRBV29-1 and J usage is TRBJ2-5; 8 bases align to TRBD1. Looked up from germline, CDR1 is SQVTM and CDR2 is ANQGSEA. V gave up 7 bases and J gave up 7 bases; unmatched junction bases: 14. The CDR3 is 14 amino acids. The CDR3 protein is CSAMTDRGIVTQYF. DNA for the CDR3: TGCAGCGCCATGACTGACAGGGGTATAGTGACCCAGTACTTC. Full variable domain (missing parts from reference TRBV29-1 and TRBJ2-5): SAVISQKPSRDICQRGTSLTIQCQVDSQVTMMFWYRQQPGQSLTLIATANQGSEATYESGFVIDKFPISRPNLTFSTLTVSNMSPEDSSIYLCSAMTDRGIVTQYFGPGTRLLVL.

V and J are TRBV6-4 and TRBJ2-1; the D call may be TRBD1 or TRBD2 (5 bases each). The V gene's germline CDR1 is MRHNA and CDR2 SNTAGT. V dropped 0 bases and J dropped 9 bases, with 15 bases sitting between them. The CDR3 contains 15 residues. The CDR3 DNA is TGTGCCAGCAGTGACTCCGGGACCCCTCGTCCTGAGCAGTTCTTC. Translation: CASSDSGTPRPEQFF.

A few counts support this clonotype. J is TRBJ2-1 and V is TRBV2; TRBD2 might be the D (5 bases). The germline gives CDR1 SNHLY, CDR2 FYNNEI. This CDR3 spans 16 amino acids. V was shortened by 2 bases and J by 2 bases, with 13 bases between the two germline ends. CDR3 sequence reads: CASSEIWGETYNEQFF. In DNA form, the CDR3 reads TGTGCCAGCAGTGAAATTTGGGGAGAAACCTACAATGAGCAGTTCTTC.

This clonotype was found a few times. This chain links TRBV5-1 with TRBJ1-2; possibly TRBD1 for D (5 bases). The CDR3 runs to 14 residues. The V gene lost 3 bases and the J gene lost 6 bases, with 15 bases spanning the gap. Germline CDR1 SGHRS, CDR2 YFSETQ. The CDR3 DNA is TGCGCCAGCAGCTCCATGAGGGGAGGGGATGGCTACACCTTC. Its protein product is CASSSMRGGDGYTF.

The chain uses TRBV7-9 and TRBJ2-7; 7 bases are a match to TRBD2. Matching the DNA end better, TRBJ2-1 makes the J call doubtful. Germline V gene sequence: CDR1 SEHNR, CDR2 FQNEAQ (reference sequence). The CDR3 is made up of 15 amino acids. The CDR3 DNA reads as TGTGCCAGCAGCTTAGGGCTAGCGGACGACAATGAGCAGTTCTTC. Translated, it gives CASSLGLADDNEQFF.

The chain combines TRBV3-1 with TRBJ2-3, with TRBD2 matching over 8 bases. Trimming at V came to 4 bases and at J to 9 bases, leaving 9 bases not matched to a gene. The length of the CDR3 is 14 residues. The germline CDR1 and CDR2 sequences are LGHDT and YNNKEL (reference sequence). CDR3 loop: CASSPAIAGNTQYF. CDR3 in DNA: TGTGCCAGCAGCCCCGCTATAGCGGGGAACACGCAGTATTTT.

There are a few counts of this clonotype. V is TRBV7-9 and J is TRBJ1-1; TRBD1 is a possible D gene (5 bases). The germline gives CDR1 SEHNR, CDR2 FQNEAQ (reference sequence). The length of the CDR3 is 14 residues. V dropped 0 bases and J dropped 4 bases, with 9 bases sitting between them. The CDR3 bases are TGTGCCAGCAGCTTAGCAGGGGCTGGCACTGAAGCTTTCTTT. Its translation is CASSLAGAGTEAFF.

This chain links TRBV12-3 or TRBV12-4 with TRBJ2-4; 7 nucleotides agree with TRBD1. The CDR3 sequence is 16 residues long. The trim removed 5 bases at V and 0 bases at J, leaving 7 bases unmatched. CDR3 DNA sequence: TGTGCCAGCAGTCCCCGGACAGGATCAGCCAAAAACATTCAGTACTTC. This translates into CASSPRTGSAKNIQYF.

This chain links TRBV19 with TRBJ2-5; TRBD1 matches 8 bases. The ends lost 8 bases at V and 5 bases at J; junction bases unmatched: 10. Per the germline V gene, CDR1 is LNHDA and CDR2 is SQIVND (reference sequence). CDR3 length: 14 residues. Here the CDR3 reads CASRDRGSGETQYF. CDR3 sequence (DNA): TGTGCCAGTCGCGACAGGGGATCCGGGGAGACCCAGTACTTC. Variable domain in full (rest from reference TRBV19 and TRBJ2-5): DGGITQSPKYLFRKEGQNVTLSCEQNLNHDAMYWYRQDPGQGLRLIYYSQIVNDFQKGDIAEGYSVSREKKESFPLTVTSAQKNPTAFYLCASRDRGSGETQYFGPGTRLLVL.

This clonotype was seen only a few times. V and J are TRBV4-1 and TRBJ2-1, with D tentatively TRBD1 (5 bases). The CDR3 loop spans 14 amino acids. Germline values: CDR1 MGHRA, CDR2 YSYEKL. Trimming cost V 9 bases and J 2 bases, with 14 bases left between them. The CDR3 region is CARGHSWTYNEQFF. The DNA of the CDR3 is TGCGCCAGGGGGCACTCCTGGACCTACAATGAGCAGTTCTTC.

In this sample, this clonotype turned up a few times. The genes are TRBV6-1 and TRBJ2-1; D unclear. Trimming stripped 2 bases from V and 12 bases from J, with 8 bases between. CDR3 length: 11 amino acids. Germline assignment: CDR1 MNHNS and CDR2 SASEGT. This CDR3 reads CASSENRGQFF. For the CDR3, the DNA is TGTGCCAGCAGTGAAAATAGAGGGCAGTTCTTC.

On this clonotype: One end of the junction fails to match germline, which may point to a read error. The chain carries TRBV24-1 and TRBJ1-2; D uncertain. The germline gives CDR1 KGHDR, CDR2 SFDVKD. CDR3 size: 13 residues. CDR3 residues: CATSDGLNYGYTF. CDR3 bases: TGTGCCACTAGTGATGGACTGAACTATGGCTACACCTTC.

This chain uses TRBV2 with TRBJ2-1; 7 bases are shared with TRBD1. Germline lookup yields CDR1 SNHLY and CDR2 FYNNEI. V trimming: 3 bases; J trimming: 7 bases; junction bases outside the gene matches: 6. This CDR3 is built from 14 residues. CDR3 in DNA: TGTGCCAGCAGTGATACAGGGGCGTGGAATGAGCAGTTCTTC. As protein: CASSDTGAWNEQFF.

This rearrangement joins TRBV7-9 to TRBJ1-1; D might be TRBD1 (6 bases). Trimming took 5 bases from V and 5 from J, leaving 21 bases between them. CDR1 is SEHNR, CDR2 FQNEAQ, per germline (reference sequence). This CDR3 spans 16 amino acids. CDR3 protein: CASSRRGGTKGTEAFF. The CDR3 nucleotides read TGTGCCAGCAGCCGGAGGGGGGGAACAAAAGGGACTGAAGCTTTCTTT.

Of note for this clonotype: Being one base from a much bigger clone, this may be a read error. The DNA of the CDR3 is TGCGCCAGCAGCGGGGGGACGTCACTAGCTGAAGCTTTCTTT. Translating it yields CASSGGTSLAEAFF. V and J are TRBV5-1 and TRBJ1-1; perhaps TRBD1 as D (5 bases). CDR1 and CDR2 (germline): SGHRS, YFSETQ. V dropped 4 bases and J dropped 6 bases, with 16 bases sitting between them. This CDR3 has 14 amino acids.

The chain employs TRBV5-1 and TRBJ1-5; 10 nucleotides agree with TRBD1. V shed 0 bases and J 6 bases; nucleotides not matched to a gene: 3. The CDR3 spans 15 residues. Germline V CDR1 and CDR2: SGHRS, YFSETQ. CDR3 in amino acids: CASSLDGQGGQPQHF. CDR3 bases: TGCGCCAGCAGCTTGGATGGACAGGGGGGTCAGCCCCAGCATTTT.

The rearrangement links TRBV12-3 or TRBV12-4 to TRBJ1-2, with unresolved D. The CDR3 has 13 amino acids. V shed 5 bases and J shed 4 bases, with 11 bases lying between them. CDR3: CASSTTTSYGYTF. Written as DNA, the CDR3 is TGTGCCAGCAGTACCACTACTAGCTATGGCTACACCTTC.

The rearrangement links TRBV28 to TRBJ1-6; D gene uncertain. The germline CDR1 and CDR2 sequences are MDHEN and SYDVKM. V was pared by 5 bases and J by 5 bases, with 4 bases between. This CDR3 spans 12 amino acids. CDR3 coding DNA: TGTGCCAGCAGTCAGAATAATTCACCCCTCCACTTT. This translates into CASSQNNSPLHF. Full variable domain (missing parts from reference TRBV28 and TRBJ1-6): DVKVTQSSRYLVKRTGEKVFLECVQDMDHENMFWYRQDPGLGLRLIYFSYDVKMKEKGDIPEGYSVSREKKERFSLILESASTNQTSMYLCASSQNNSPLHFGNGTRLTVT.

This clonotype showed up just once. The chain recombines TRBV27 with TRBJ1-1, with TRBD1 matching 8 bases. V was pared by 2 bases and J by 1 base, with 6 bases of the junction left unmatched. This CDR3 spans 16 amino acids. Germline values: CDR1 MNHEY, CDR2 SMNVEV (reference sequence). The CDR3 spells CASSLVVGTGNTEAFF. Here the CDR3 DNA reads TGTGCCAGCAGTTTAGTGGTGGGGACAGGGAACACTGAAGCTTTCTTT.

The chain is built from TRBV15 and TRBJ2-5; D gene ambiguous. Trimming stripped 5 bases from V and 5 bases from J, with 9 bases between. Per germline, CDR1 LNHNV and CDR2 YYDKDF (reference sequence). The CDR3 sequence is 12 residues long. CDR3 region: CATSPPAETQYF. CDR3 sequence (DNA): TGTGCCACCAGCCCCCCGGCGGAGACCCAGTACTTC.

This clonotype came up a few times. This chain links TRBV7-3 with TRBJ2-4; possibly TRBD1 for D (5 bases). TRBJ2-5 matches the DNA end more closely, so the J call is doubtful. Germline V lookup: CDR1 SGHTA, CDR2 FQGTGA. The CDR3 runs 14 residues. CDR3 in DNA: TGTGCCAGCAGCTTTGGTGTCCCAGGGGAGACCCAGTACTTC. Its translation is CASSFGVPGETQYF.